The 23 T cell receptor beta chains in this list originate from one sample, sequenced in a study of shared clonotypes between healthy human individuals. The repertoire was sequenced with immunoSEQ multiplex PCR; TCRdb's copy has only in-frame clones and lacks some. The sample has roughly 590,000 clones, less than 97% seen once; the top ten hold 0.11%. CD45RO negativity and positive selection for CCR7 defined naive CD8 cells, a population that excluded terminally differentiated effector memory CD45RA+ cells. The sample consisted of naive CD8+ T cells sorted from blood. The receptors derive from a woman aged 25-40 years in good health.

V and J are TRBV27 and TRBJ2-3; 11 nucleotides agree with TRBD2. Per the germline V gene, CDR1 is MNHEY and CDR2 is SMNVEV (reference sequence). Trimming took 6 bases from V and 6 from J; bases not matched to a gene: 8. This CDR3 contains 15 residues. The CDR3 DNA sequence: TGTGCCAGCAGCACTCTAGCGGGAGGTCATGATACGCAGTATTTT. It is translated as CASSTLAGGHDTQYF.

This chain uses TRBV11-2 with TRBJ1-1; 10 bases fit TRBD1. This CDR3 comprises 15 residues. V lost 3 bases to trimming and J lost 4 bases; unmatched junction nucleotides: 5. Per germline, CDR1 SGHAT and CDR2 FQNNGV. CDR3 amino acids: CASSFVGDRGTEAFF. The CDR3 nucleotides are TGTGCCAGCAGCTTCGTTGGGGACAGGGGCACTGAAGCTTTCTTT.

Turning to this clone: Other DNA sequences from this sample encode an identical CDR3 as well. V gene TRBV28 combines with J gene TRBJ2-1, with D unresolved. Trimming took 2 bases from V and 0 from J, leaving 8 bases between them. Germline V gene lookup returns CDR1 MDHEN and CDR2 SYDVKM. This CDR3 region has 15 residues. The CDR3: CASSLVASSYNEQFF. Here the CDR3 DNA reads TGTGCCAGCAGTTTAGTCGCTAGCTCCTACAATGAGCAGTTCTTC. Filled out from reference TRBV28 and TRBJ2-1, the complete variable domain reads DVKVTQSSRYLVKRTGEKVFLECVQDMDHENMFWYRQDPGLGLRLIYFSYDVKMKEKGDIPEGYSVSREKKERFSLILESASTNQTSMYLCASSLVASSYNEQFFGPGTRLTVL.

V and J are TRBV7-9 and TRBJ2-7, with 9 positions matching TRBD1. The CDR3 totals 16 residues. Germline loops: CDR1 SEHNR, CDR2 FQNEAQ (reference sequence). Trimming cost V 5 bases and J 0 bases; bases outside gene matches: 8. The CDR3 DNA reads TGTGCCAGCAGCGCCAGGGACAGGGTGAGCTCCTACGAGCAGTACTTC. This translates into CASSARDRVSSYEQYF.

The J gene is TRBJ2-7, the V gene TRBV2; D is ambiguous. This CDR3 comprises 9 residues. Germline V lookup: CDR1 SNHLY, CDR2 FYNNEI. V dropped 5 bases and J dropped 6 bases, with 2 bases sitting between them. Here the CDR3 reads CASSPEQYF. As DNA, the CDR3 is TGTGCCAGCAGTCCCGAGCAGTACTTC.

The rearrangement joins TRBV6-6 to TRBJ2-7; TRBD1 matches at 7 bases. The V segment lost 6 bases and the J segment 1 base; nucleotides outside the gene matches: 9. This CDR3 comprises 15 residues. Germline loops: CDR1 MNHNY, CDR2 SVGAGI (reference sequence). The CDR3 is CASRSDRESSYEQYF. The CDR3 DNA reads as TGTGCCAGCAGAAGCGACAGGGAATCTTCCTACGAGCAGTACTTC.

The V gene is TRBV7-9, the J gene TRBJ2-7, with 9 bases matching TRBD2. The CDR3 is 16 amino acids. CDR1 is SEHNR, CDR2 FQNEAQ, per germline (reference sequence). Trimming took 5 bases from V and 6 from J; bases not matched to a gene: 14. The CDR3 protein is CASSQESGLASVEQYF. Here the CDR3 DNA reads TGTGCCAGCAGCCAAGAATCTGGACTAGCGTCGGTCGAGCAGTACTTC. The full variable domain, with the rest looked up from reference TRBV7-9 and TRBJ2-7, is DTGVSQNPRHKITKRGQNVTFRCDPISEHNRLYWYRQTLGQGPEFLTYFQNEAQLEKSRLLSDRFSAERPKGSFSTLEIQRTEQGDSAMYLCASSQESGLASVEQYFGPGTRLTVT.

The rearrangement joins TRBV11-2 to TRBJ2-7; D possibly matches TRBD1 or TRBD2 (6 bases each). The CDR3 sequence is 14 residues long. Germline V gene data show CDR1 as SGHAT and CDR2 as FQNNGV. Trimming cost V 2 bases and J 2 bases, with 10 bases left between them. CDR3 nucleotides: TGTGCCAGCAGCTTATCCGGGGGCACCTACGAGCAGTACTTC. Its translation is CASSLSGGTYEQYF.

The V call is TRBV19, the J call TRBJ1-6; no reliable D call. This CDR3 contains 14 residues. V lost 3 bases and J 7 bases, leaving 10 bases between the germline ends. Germline values: CDR1 LNHDA, CDR2 SQIVND (reference sequence). CDR3 loop: CASSIREDNSPLHF. CDR3 nucleotides: TGTGCCAGTAGTATCCGGGAAGACAATTCACCCCTCCACTTT.

This chain uses TRBV6-7 with TRBJ2-2, with 8 bases identical to TRBD1. TRBV6-7 is placed among ORFs of uncertain function. This CDR3 region has 15 residues. Germline trimming cut 6 bases from V and 2 bases from J; bases unmatched to any gene: 5. The DNA of the CDR3 is TGTGCCAGCAGCCCGGGACAGGAAAACACCGGGGAGCTGTTTTTT. Translation gives CASSPGQENTGELFF.

The chain is built from TRBV27 and TRBJ2-5; D is possibly TRBD2 (7 bases). From germline, CDR1 is MNHEY and CDR2 SMNVEV (reference sequence). The length of the CDR3 is 15 residues. Trimming shortened V by 5 bases and J by 1 base, and 14 bases separated the two germline ends. The CDR3 bases are TGTGCCAGCAGTCCAACAGGGAGGGCCCAAGAGACCCAGTACTTC. Protein product: CASSPTGRAQETQYF.

V usage is TRBV5-1 and J usage is TRBJ2-2; the D gene is possibly TRBD1 (6 bases). V was clipped by 2 bases and J by 0 bases, with 14 bases between them. Germline values: CDR1 SGHRS, CDR2 YFSETQ. This CDR3 spans 17 amino acids. CDR3: CASSLLDRASNTGELFF. CDR3 sequence (DNA): TGCGCCAGCAGCTTACTGGACAGAGCCTCGAACACCGGGGAGCTGTTTTTT.

This chain joins TRBV6-5 and TRBJ2-1; 8 bases are shared with TRBD2. V lost 3 bases to trimming and J lost 6 bases; unmatched junction nucleotides: 7. This CDR3 is built from 15 residues. Germline CDR1 reads MNHEY; CDR2 reads SVGAGI. CDR3: CASSYLREVGNEQFF. CDR3 bases: TGTGCCAGCAGTTATTTGCGGGAGGTAGGCAATGAGCAGTTCTTC.

The table lists this clone with a few counts. The chain uses TRBV7-2 and TRBJ2-7; either TRBD1 or TRBD2 may fit D (5 bases each). The CDR3 has 14 amino acids. V lost 5 bases and J lost 4, with 15 bases in between. Germline CDR1 reads SGHTA; CDR2 reads FQGNSA. In nucleotides, the CDR3 is TGTGCCAGCAGCATTGGGACCGGCGGTTACGAGCAGTACTTC. Translated: CASSIGTGGYEQYF.

The V call is TRBV11-2, the J call TRBJ2-5; possible D gene TRBD2, 5 bases. There are 15 residues in the CDR3. V shed 3 bases and J shed 5 bases, with 16 bases lying between them. The V gene's germline CDR1 is SGHAT and CDR2 FQNNGV. CDR3 DNA sequence: TGTGCCAGCAGCTTCTCTAGTTGGGAGCACGAGACCCAGTACTTC. Protein product: CASSFSSWEHETQYF.

The rearrangement joins TRBV11-2 to TRBJ1-1, with D unresolved. Trimming left V 5 bases short and J 2 bases short, with 9 bases between. The CDR3 sequence is 13 residues long. Per germline, CDR1 SGHAT and CDR2 FQNNGV. CDR3 coding DNA: TGTGCCAGCAGCGACCCCTACAACACTGAAGCTTTCTTT. Amino acid sequence: CASSDPYNTEAFF.

The chain joins TRBV5-1 to TRBJ2-7; TRBD1 matches 8 bases. CDR3 length: 14 residues. Germline V gene sequence: CDR1 SGHRS, CDR2 YFSETQ. The junction had 4 bases not matched to a gene; V was cut back by 5 bases and J by 0 bases. CDR3 protein: CASRADRASYEQYF. For the CDR3, the DNA is TGCGCCAGCAGGGCGGACAGGGCCTCCTACGAGCAGTACTTC.

This clone was found once. The J gene is TRBJ1-5, the V gene TRBV28; possible D gene TRBD1, 5 bases. This CDR3 is 14 amino acids long. V was shortened by 5 bases and J by 2 bases, with 10 bases between the two germline ends. Looked up from germline, CDR1 is MDHEN and CDR2 is SYDVKM. The CDR3 loop reads CASSHRGGNQPQHF. DNA for the CDR3: TGTGCCAGCAGTCATAGGGGTGGCAATCAGCCCCAGCATTTT.

This chain links TRBV5-4 with TRBJ1-2; D uncertain. Per the germline V gene, CDR1 is SGHNT and CDR2 is YYREEE (reference sequence). The CDR3 runs to 13 residues. V gave up 0 bases and J gave up 4 bases, with 7 bases separating them. In DNA, the CDR3 is TGTGCCAGCAGCTTGGAATTTCCCTATGGCTACACCTTC. Its protein product is CASSLEFPYGYTF.

This clone was observed a single time. The chain carries TRBV15 and TRBJ1-4; TRBD1 agrees at 8 bases. Germline V gives CDR1 LNHNV, CDR2 YYDKDF (reference sequence). V dropped 3 bases and J dropped 0; count of bases not matched to a gene: 6. CDR3 length: 17 amino acids. In DNA, the CDR3 is TGTGCCACCAGCAGGGACAGGGAGACGACAACTAATGAAAAACTGTTTTTT. It codes for CATSRDRETTTNEKLFF.

This chain links TRBV2 with TRBJ2-7; 8 nucleotides match TRBD1. The CDR3 is 13 amino acids. The V gene end was trimmed by 5 bases and the J gene end by 6 bases; junction bases not matched to a gene: 6. Per the germline V gene, CDR1 is SNHLY and CDR2 is FYNNEI. This CDR3 is CASSSETGAEQYF. CDR3 bases: TGTGCCAGCAGTTCGGAGACAGGGGCCGAGCAGTACTTC.

The chain links TRBV27 to TRBJ1-2; no clear D gene. Germline CDR1 and CDR2: MNHEY and SMNVEV (reference sequence). V was clipped by 7 bases and J by 8 bases, with 14 bases between them. The CDR3 spans 12 residues. The CDR3 here is CASTSQGSGYTF. The CDR3, as DNA: TGTGCCAGCACTTCTCAAGGGAGCGGCTACACCTTC.

The chain joins TRBV9 to TRBJ2-7, with 7 nucleotides matching TRBD1. Germline CDR1 reads SGDLS; CDR2 reads YYNGEE. V lost 0 bases and J lost 4; bases outside the gene matches: 4. There are 14 residues in the CDR3. As DNA, the CDR3 is TGTGCCAGCAGCGTAGAGGGGGCTGAGTACGAGCAGTACTTC. Its translation: CASSVEGAEYEQYF. The entire variable domain, with the rest obtained from reference TRBV9 and TRBJ2-7, is as follows: DSGVTQTPKHLITATGQRVTLRCSPRSGDLSVYWYQQSLDQGLQFLIQYYNGEERAKGNILERFSAQQFPDLHSELNLSSLELGDSALYFCASSVEGAEYEQYFGPGTRLTVT.